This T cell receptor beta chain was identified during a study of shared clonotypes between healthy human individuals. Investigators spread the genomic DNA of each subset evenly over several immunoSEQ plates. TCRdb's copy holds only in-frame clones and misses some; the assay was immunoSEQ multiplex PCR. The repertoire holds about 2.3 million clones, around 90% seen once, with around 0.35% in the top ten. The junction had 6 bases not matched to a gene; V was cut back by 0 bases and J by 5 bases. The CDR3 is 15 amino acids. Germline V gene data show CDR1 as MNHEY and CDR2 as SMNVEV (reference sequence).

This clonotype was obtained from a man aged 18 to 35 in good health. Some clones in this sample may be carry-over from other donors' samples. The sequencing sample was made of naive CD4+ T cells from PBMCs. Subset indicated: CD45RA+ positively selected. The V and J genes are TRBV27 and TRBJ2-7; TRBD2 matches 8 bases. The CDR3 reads CASSLSSGRENEQYF. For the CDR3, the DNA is TGTGCCAGCAGTTTATCTTCCGGGAGGGAGAACGAGCAGTACTTC.